This T cell receptor beta chain is from a study of CD8 T cells in Susac syndrome (dated by TCRdb to the late 2010s). For the wider study: Whether CD8+ T cell activation and differentiation in Susac syndrome was antigen driven was tested using repertoire sequencing. The study compared CD8+ T cell repertoire clonality among eleven to twelve healthy donors, 14 Susac syndrome patients and some 16 multiple sclerosis patients. General findings and caveats noted by the study authors: The number of individuals in the TCR sequencing and HLA analysis was recognized as being relatively small.

RNA was extracted with the RNeasy kit and roughly 0.45 to 1 ug was reverse transcribed using random hexamers. The immunoSEQ multiplex PCR assay, which covers 54 Vbeta and 13 Jbeta segments, was used to amplify TCR beta CDR3 regions. To correct PCR amplification bias, a synthetic template baseline was used for both primer optimization and computational correction. The authors processed their data as follows. Reads were annotated to V, D and J genes per IMGT and analyzed with immunoSEQ Analyzer, keeping only productive sequences. Clonality was computed as one minus Shannon entropy normalized by log2 of the number of productive unique sequences. Public and private clones were assessed among the 100 most prevalent clones of each patient and control. Clones were defined as Susac-specific when absent from the healthy and MS cohorts, from over 950 published viral clones and from other ImmuneACCESS disease sequences. TCRdb reprocessing: public reads trimmed at Q25 with fastp, clones called with MiXCR, in-frame beta chains kept. When rows share a CDR3 protein, they turn into one entry using the most common DNA and genes. TCRdb assigned the V and J calls; the authors' analysis was not used. This sample comprises 100,000 to 150,000 distinct CDR3 sequences, over 90% of them detected only once. The ten largest make up roughly 0.3% of the sample.

About this clonotype: Its binding antigen is unknown. No base quality information exists; no much larger clone differs at one position.

At the junction V is shortened by 0 bases and J by 9 bases; bases outside the gene matches: 6. The CDR3 covers 16 residues, taking in both the cysteine and the phenylalanine. The entry retains the CDR3 DNA only, 48 bases that are in frame from base 1. From the germline V gene (reference sequence), CDR1 is SEHNR and CDR2 is FQNEAQ. Peripheral blood CD8+ and CD4+ T cells from healthy donors, Susac syndrome patients and multiple sclerosis patients were profiled by high-throughput TCR beta sequencing. The multiple sclerosis controls were treatment-naive patients whose relapsing-remitting disease, either stable or active, fulfilled the revised McDonald criteria. Bulk CD8+ and CD4+ T cells were purified magnetically by negative isolation, whereas CD8+ TEMRA cells were enriched by FACS. Blood was drawn into EDTA tubes, processed within 24 hours, and PBMCs were isolated by density gradient centrifugation. PBMCs intended for TCR sequencing were frozen in liquid nitrogen and were later thawed in a 37 degrees C water bath. The sorted or isolated CD4+, CD8+ and CD8+ TEMRA cells reached a purity of at least 90%.

The V and J genes are TRBV7-9 and TRBJ2-1; 12 middle bases align to TRBD2. The TCR originated in a human donor with multiple sclerosis. Sequences were obtained from CD8+ T cells from PBMCs. The CDR3 protein: CASSLAASGGAAEQFF. In nucleotide form, the sequence is TGTGCCAGCAGCTTAGCGGCTAGCGGGGGGGCCGCTGAGCAGTTCTTC. Reference TRBV7-9 and TRBJ2-1 genes cover what lies past the CDR3, so the full variable domain is DTGVSQNPRHKITKRGQNVTFRCDPISEHNRLYWYRQTLGQGPEFLTYFQNEAQLEKSRLLSDRFSAERPKGSFSTLEIQRTEQGDSAMYLCASSLAASGGAAEQFFGPGTRLTVL.